Below are 18 T cell receptor beta chains sequenced from a single sample in a study of low-dose radiotherapy and immunotherapy resistance in tumors. Amplification of TCRs used a constant-region primer and V-primer adapter for about 19 PCR cycles. Using its own MiXCR run on the reads, TCRdb lists one record per CDR3 protein. The data show about 50,000 distinct CDR3 sequences, with about 12% seen just once and approximately 6.2% held by the top ten. Time point indicated: before trial treatment. The source material was PBMCs, sampled before treatment. These receptors came from a female donor with ovarian cancer.

This clonotype was counted ten times or more. V usage is TRBV25-1 and J usage is TRBJ2-3; 7 nucleotides line up with TRBD1. The CDR3 is 13 residues long. V was pared by 9 bases and J by 5 bases, with 8 bases of the junction left unmatched. Per the germline V gene, CDR1 is MGHDK and CDR2 is SYGVNS. CDR3 coding DNA: TGTGCCAGTCACGCACAGGGGAGAGATACGCAGTATTTT. The encoded protein is CASHAQGRDTQYF.

This clonotype showed up many times. The V call is TRBV6-6, the J call TRBJ2-7; 7 positions match TRBD1. Germline trimming cut 7 bases from V and 1 base from J; bases unmatched to any gene: 4. CDR3 length equals 13 residues. The germline CDR1 and CDR2 sequences are MNHNY and SVGAGI (reference sequence). The CDR3 sequence: CASTETGSYEQYF. The CDR3 bases are TGTGCCAGCACCGAGACAGGGTCCTACGAGCAGTACTTC.

At least ten counts were recorded for this clonotype. The V gene is TRBV2, the J gene TRBJ1-1; TRBD1 matches at 9 bases. Germline V gives CDR1 SNHLY, CDR2 FYNNEI. With V trimmed by 9 bases and J by 4 bases, 9 bases remained unmatched. CDR3 length: 14 amino acids. The CDR3 here is CASTGTGLGTEAFF. The DNA of the CDR3 is TGTGCCAGTACCGGGACAGGGTTAGGCACTGAAGCTTTCTTT.

This clonotype was recorded at least ten times. The chain is built from TRBV27 and TRBJ1-2; D unresolved. Trimming took off 3 bases at V and 3 bases at J, with 11 bases between the two ends. Germline V lookup: CDR1 MNHEY, CDR2 SMNVEV (reference sequence). The CDR3 totals 14 residues. Here the CDR3 DNA reads TGTGCCAGCAGTTTCCGGGCGACTCACTATGGCTACACCTTC. The encoded protein is CASSFRATHYGYTF.

This clonotype was recorded many times. The chain has TRBV18 and TRBJ2-7, with D maybe TRBD1 (6 bases). CDR1 is KGHSH and CDR2 is LQKENI in the germline V gene. The CDR3 totals 15 residues. Trimming cost V 4 bases and J 3 bases, with 16 bases left between them. CDR3 sequence: CASSRNRDPLYEQYF. The CDR3 region has the DNA TGTGCCAGCTCACGGAACAGGGACCCACTCTACGAGCAGTACTTC.

A few counts support this clonotype. This chain uses TRBV28 with TRBJ1-5; D is uncertain. The ends were cut back, 6 bases at V and 5 bases at J, with 20 bases in the middle. Germline CDR1 is MDHEN and CDR2 is SYDVKM. The CDR3 sequence is 16 residues long. The chain's CDR3 is CASRQDRLNGHQPQHF. The CDR3 DNA is TGTGCCAGCAGACAAGATAGATTGAACGGTCATCAGCCCCAGCATTTT.

In its sample, this clonotype was seen many times. V is TRBV10-3 and J is TRBJ2-7; 8 bases fit TRBD2. Per germline, CDR1 ENHRY and CDR2 SYGVKD. With V trimmed by 10 bases and J by 4 bases, 3 bases remained unmatched. The CDR3 has 11 amino acids. Written as DNA, the CDR3 is TGTGCCACGACGGGGGGGTACGAGCAGTACTTC. Protein: CATTGGYEQYF.

This clonotype was recorded at least ten times. The genes are TRBV12-5 and TRBJ2-6, with TRBD1 as a possible D gene (6 bases). Trimming left V 4 bases short and J 1 base short, with 17 bases between. In germline, CDR1 is LGHNT, CDR2 FRNRAP. This CDR3 is 18 amino acids long. The CDR3 is CASGYLAGVMSGANVLTF. CDR3 sequence (DNA): TGTGCTAGTGGTTATTTGGCAGGGGTTATGTCTGGGGCCAACGTCCTGACTTTC. The full variable domain, with the rest looked up from reference TRBV12-5 and TRBJ2-6, is DARVTQTPRHKVTEMGQEVTMRCQPILGHNTVFWYRQTMMQGLELLAYFRNRAPLDDSGMPKDRFSAEMPDATLATLKIQPSEPRDSAVYFCASGYLAGVMSGANVLTFGAGSRLTVL.

This clonotype was found many times. V usage is TRBV9 and J usage is TRBJ1-1, with D uncertain. CDR3 size: 14 residues. With 0 bases removed from V and 1 base from J, the gap between germline ends came to 7 bases. Germline CDR1 SGDLS, CDR2 YYNGEE. The CDR3 sequence: CASSVVMANTEAFF. CDR3 in DNA: TGTGCCAGCAGCGTAGTAATGGCGAACACTGAAGCTTTCTTT.

This clonotype came up many times. The genes are TRBV2 and TRBJ2-7; D gene uncertain. Germline V CDR1 and CDR2: SNHLY, FYNNEI. The CDR3 covers 11 residues. Trimming took 6 bases from V and 9 from J, leaving 12 bases between them. The CDR3 nucleotides read TGTGCCAGCAGCCAGCTCACGGGGCAGTACTTC. As protein: CASSQLTGQYF.

This clonotype has ten or more counts. CDR3 sequence reads: CASSPAGPIFHEQYF. For the CDR3, the DNA is TGTGCCAGCAGTCCCGCCGGACCCATTTTCCACGAGCAGTACTTC. The J gene is TRBJ2-7, the V gene TRBV28; D gene ambiguous. Germline-derived CDR1 and CDR2 are MDHEN and SYDVKM. CDR3 length equals 15 residues. V lost 5 bases and J 5 bases, leaving 19 bases between the germline ends.

In its sample, this clonotype was seen many times. J is TRBJ2-7 and V is TRBV6-6; D is uncertain. Germline CDR1 is MNHNY and CDR2 is SVGAGI (reference sequence). The CDR3 runs 13 residues. Trimming left V 2 bases short and J 4 bases short, with 9 bases between. CDR3 in amino acids: CASSYRVAYEQYF. The CDR3 DNA reads as TGTGCCAGCAGTTACAGGGTTGCATACGAGCAGTACTTC.

The rearrangement joins TRBV12-3 or TRBV12-4 to TRBJ1-2, with 7 bases matching TRBD1. This CDR3 has 13 amino acids. Unmatched junction bases numbered 9, after V lost 6 bases and J lost 8 bases. This CDR3 reads CASSPTGRDGYTF. CDR3 DNA sequence: TGTGCCAGCAGCCCGACAGGGCGAGACGGCTACACCTTC.

This clonotype was recorded at least ten times. The J gene is TRBJ2-7, the V gene TRBV28; D gene ambiguous. V gave up 7 bases and J gave up 6 bases, with 10 bases separating them. CDR1 and CDR2 (germline): MDHEN, SYDVKM. The CDR3 has 11 amino acids. The CDR3 nucleotides are TGTGCCAGCAATAAAGCTGGCGAGCAGTACTTC. Its protein is CASNKAGEQYF.

The genes are TRBV20-1 and TRBJ1-1; a weak D match, TRBD1 (5 bases). This CDR3 spans 12 amino acids. V dropped 5 bases and J dropped 1 base, with 8 bases sitting between them. Looked up from germline, CDR1 is DFQATT and CDR2 is SNEGSKA (reference sequence). CDR3 residues: CSAYQGNTEAFF. The CDR3 bases are TGCAGTGCTTACCAGGGGAACACTGAAGCTTTCTTT.

At least ten counts were recorded for this clonotype. The chain employs TRBV28 and TRBJ2-7, with 8 bases that match TRBD1. V lost 3 bases, J lost 1 base, and 5 bases stayed unmatched. From germline, CDR1 is MDHEN and CDR2 SYDVKM. The CDR3 spans 15 residues. The CDR3 sequence: CASSFTDRGSYEQYF. The CDR3 nucleotides read TGTGCCAGCAGTTTTACAGACAGGGGATCCTACGAGCAGTACTTC.

This clonotype was counted ten times or more. The chain employs TRBV6-2 or TRBV6-3 and TRBJ1-2, with 10 bases that match TRBD1. The V segment lost 6 bases and the J segment 8 bases; nucleotides outside the gene matches: 9. Germline V gene sequence: CDR1 MNHEY, CDR2 SVGEGT. The CDR3 is 14 amino acids. The CDR3 DNA reads as TGTGCCAGCAGACGAACGACAGGGGGCGGGGGCTACACCTTC. Protein product: CASRRTTGGGGYTF.

This clonotype was observed many times. This sequence joins TRBV7-2 and TRBJ1-2; D is perhaps TRBD1 (6 bases). CDR3 length: 12 amino acids. The V end lost 7 bases, the J end lost 11 bases, and 17 bases lay between the germline ends. From germline, CDR1 is SGHTA and CDR2 FQGNSA. Written as DNA, the CDR3 is TGTGCCAGCACCCAGGGGAGCCGAGTTTACACCTTC. It is translated as CASTQGSRVYTF.